This T cell receptor beta chain was sequenced in a study of CD8 T cells in ankylosing spondylitis. Study-wide findings and caveats: Disease-linked clones, CD8+, were relatively rare in peripheral blood. Characteristic of ankylosing spondylitis blood, it appeared, was a TCR beta motif comprising about eight highly homologous variants. Before this, some motif variants had been reported in reactive arthritis synovial fluid and blood.

As the method for making TCR beta libraries, quantitative 5'-RACE with molecular barcodes was used. TCRdb analysed the 5' RACE reads with MiXCR anew, one entry per CDR3 protein. The sample consists of 120,000 to 150,000 distinct CDR3 sequences, about 8% of them appearing once. This clonotype turned up a few times. Its target is unknown. Trimming took off 7 bases at V and 2 bases at J, with 9 bases between the two ends. Germline-derived CDR1 and CDR2 are DFQATT and SNEGSKA (reference sequence). The CDR3 runs 12 residues. The chain has TRBV20-1 and TRBJ2-1, with D tentatively TRBD2 (5 bases). The receptor was derived from a male donor with ankylosing spondylitis. The sample comprised synovial fluid, either unsorted or a sorted T cell fraction (not recorded which). The CDR3 reads CSEGAAYNEQFF. The CDR3 nucleotides are TGCAGTGAGGGAGCGGCCTACAATGAGCAGTTCTTC.